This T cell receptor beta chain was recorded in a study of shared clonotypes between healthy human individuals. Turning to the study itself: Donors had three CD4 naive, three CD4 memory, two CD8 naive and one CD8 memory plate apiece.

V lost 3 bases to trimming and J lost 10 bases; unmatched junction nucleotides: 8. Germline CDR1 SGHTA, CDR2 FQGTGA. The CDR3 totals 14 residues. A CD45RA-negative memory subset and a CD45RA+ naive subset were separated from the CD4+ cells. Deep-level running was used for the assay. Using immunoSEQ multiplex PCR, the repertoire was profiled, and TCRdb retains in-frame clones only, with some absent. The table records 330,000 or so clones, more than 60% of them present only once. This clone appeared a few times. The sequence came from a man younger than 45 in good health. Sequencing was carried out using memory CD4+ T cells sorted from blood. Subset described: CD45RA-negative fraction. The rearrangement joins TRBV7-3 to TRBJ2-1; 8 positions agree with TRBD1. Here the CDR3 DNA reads TGTGCCAGCAGCTTCGGACAGGGACGGACGGAGCAGTTCTTC. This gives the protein CASSFGQGRTEQFF.